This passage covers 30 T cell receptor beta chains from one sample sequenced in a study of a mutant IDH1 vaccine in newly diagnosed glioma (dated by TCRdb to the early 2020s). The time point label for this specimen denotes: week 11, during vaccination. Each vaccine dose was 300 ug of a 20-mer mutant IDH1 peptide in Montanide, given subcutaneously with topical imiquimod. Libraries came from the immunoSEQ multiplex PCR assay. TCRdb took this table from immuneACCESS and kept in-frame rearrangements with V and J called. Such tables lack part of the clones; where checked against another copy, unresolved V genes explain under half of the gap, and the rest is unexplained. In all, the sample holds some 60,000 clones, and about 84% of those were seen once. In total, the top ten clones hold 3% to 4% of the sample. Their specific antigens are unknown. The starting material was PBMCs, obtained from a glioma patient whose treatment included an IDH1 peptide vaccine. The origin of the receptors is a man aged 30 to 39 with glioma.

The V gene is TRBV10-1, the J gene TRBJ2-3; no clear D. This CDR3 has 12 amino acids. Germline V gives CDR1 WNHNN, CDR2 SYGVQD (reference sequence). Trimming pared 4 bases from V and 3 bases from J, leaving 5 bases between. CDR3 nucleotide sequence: TGCGCCAGCAGTGCTTCTACAGATACGCAGTATTTT. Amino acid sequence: CASSASTDTQYF.

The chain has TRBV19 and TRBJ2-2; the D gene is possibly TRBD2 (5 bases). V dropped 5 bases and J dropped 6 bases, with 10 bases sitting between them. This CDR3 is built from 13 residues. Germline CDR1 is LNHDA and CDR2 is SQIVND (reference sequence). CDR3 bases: TGTGCCAGTAGTGCCTCCGGGGCCGGGGAGCTGTTTTTT. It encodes CASSASGAGELFF.

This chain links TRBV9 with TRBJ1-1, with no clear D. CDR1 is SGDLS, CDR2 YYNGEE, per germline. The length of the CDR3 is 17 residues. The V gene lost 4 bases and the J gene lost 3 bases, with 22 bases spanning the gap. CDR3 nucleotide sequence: TGTGCCAGCAGCCTGCGTGGAAATGGCGGAATGGACACTGAAGCTTTCTTT. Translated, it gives CASSLRGNGGMDTEAFF.

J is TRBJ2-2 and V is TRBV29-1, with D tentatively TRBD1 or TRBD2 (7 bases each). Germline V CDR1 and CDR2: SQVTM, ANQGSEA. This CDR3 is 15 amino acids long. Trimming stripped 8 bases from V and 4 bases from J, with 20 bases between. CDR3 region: CSTSGGGGITGELFF. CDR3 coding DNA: TGCAGCACCTCGGGGGGAGGGGGCATCACCGGGGAGCTGTTTTTT.

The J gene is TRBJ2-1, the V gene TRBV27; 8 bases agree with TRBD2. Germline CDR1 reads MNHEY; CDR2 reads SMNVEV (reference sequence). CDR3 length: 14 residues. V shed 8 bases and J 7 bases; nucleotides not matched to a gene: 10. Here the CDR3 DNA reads TGTGCCAGCTCATCCAGCGGGAGCCTGAATGAGCAGTTCTTC. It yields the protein CASSSSGSLNEQFF.

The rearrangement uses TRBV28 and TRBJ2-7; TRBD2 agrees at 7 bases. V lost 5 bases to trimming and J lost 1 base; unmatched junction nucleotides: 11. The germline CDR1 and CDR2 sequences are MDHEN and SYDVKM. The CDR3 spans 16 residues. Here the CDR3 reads CASSPHRGRASYEQYF. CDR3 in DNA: TGTGCCAGCAGTCCCCACCGGGGGAGGGCTTCCTACGAGCAGTACTTC.

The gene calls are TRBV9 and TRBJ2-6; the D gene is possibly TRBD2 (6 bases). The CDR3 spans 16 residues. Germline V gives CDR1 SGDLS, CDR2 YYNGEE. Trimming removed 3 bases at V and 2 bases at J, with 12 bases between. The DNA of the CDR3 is TGTGCCAGCAGCGCCCTGGAGGGAGCTGGGGCCAACGTCCTGACTTTC. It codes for CASSALEGAGANVLTF.

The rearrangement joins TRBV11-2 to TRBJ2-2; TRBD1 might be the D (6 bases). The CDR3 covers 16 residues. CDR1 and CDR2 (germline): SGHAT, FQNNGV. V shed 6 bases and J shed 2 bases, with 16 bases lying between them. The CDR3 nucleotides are TGTGCCAGCAGTCCAGGACAGTCGCTTAACACCGGGGAGCTGTTTTTT. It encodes CASSPGQSLNTGELFF.

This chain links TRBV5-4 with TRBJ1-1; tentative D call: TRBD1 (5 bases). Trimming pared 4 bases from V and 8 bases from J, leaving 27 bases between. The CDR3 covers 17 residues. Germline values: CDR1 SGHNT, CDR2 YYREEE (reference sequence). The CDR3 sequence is CASSPPGLNGVGAEAFF. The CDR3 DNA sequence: TGTGCCAGCAGCCCCCCCGGCCTAAACGGGGTAGGGGCAGAAGCTTTCTTT. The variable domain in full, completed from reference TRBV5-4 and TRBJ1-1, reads ETGVTQSPTHLIKTRGQQVTLRCSSQSGHNTVSWYQQALGQGPQFIFQYYREEENGRGNFPPRFSGLQFPNYSSELNVNALELDDSALYLCASSPPGLNGVGAEAFFGQGTRLTVV.

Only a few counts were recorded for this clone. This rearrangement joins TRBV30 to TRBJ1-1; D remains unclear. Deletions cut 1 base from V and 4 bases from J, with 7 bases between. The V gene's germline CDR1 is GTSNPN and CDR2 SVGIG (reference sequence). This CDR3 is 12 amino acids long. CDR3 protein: CAWSGGRTEAFF. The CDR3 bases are TGTGCCTGGAGTGGAGGTCGCACTGAAGCTTTCTTT.

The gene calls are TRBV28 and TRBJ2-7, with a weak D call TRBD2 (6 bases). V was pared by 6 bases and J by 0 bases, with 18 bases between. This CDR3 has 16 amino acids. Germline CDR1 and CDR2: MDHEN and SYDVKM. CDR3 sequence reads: CASRRSGSGSSYEQYF. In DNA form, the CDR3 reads TGTGCCAGCAGACGGTCTGGTTCCGGGAGCTCCTACGAGCAGTACTTC.

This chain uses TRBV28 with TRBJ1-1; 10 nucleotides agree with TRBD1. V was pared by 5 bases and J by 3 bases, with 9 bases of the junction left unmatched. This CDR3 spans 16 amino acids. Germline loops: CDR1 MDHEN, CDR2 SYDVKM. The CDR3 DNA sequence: TGTGCCAGCAGTCCCTTGACAGGGGGCTGGCACACTGAAGCTTTCTTT. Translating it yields CASSPLTGGWHTEAFF. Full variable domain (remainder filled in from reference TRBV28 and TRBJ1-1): DVKVTQSSRYLVKRTGEKVFLECVQDMDHENMFWYRQDPGLGLRLIYFSYDVKMKEKGDIPEGYSVSREKKERFSLILESASTNQTSMYLCASSPLTGGWHTEAFFGQGTRLTVV.

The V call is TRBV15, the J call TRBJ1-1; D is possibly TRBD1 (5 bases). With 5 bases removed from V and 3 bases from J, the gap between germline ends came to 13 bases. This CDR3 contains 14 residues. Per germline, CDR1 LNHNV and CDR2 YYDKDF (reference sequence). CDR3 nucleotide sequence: TGTGCCACCAGCGGGGGGGTGGGTGACACTGAAGCTTTCTTT. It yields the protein CATSGGVGDTEAFF.

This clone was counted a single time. This CDR3 reads CASSLGPAGEKLFF. The CDR3 DNA reads as TGTGCCAGCAGTTTAGGCCCGGCGGGAGAAAAACTGTTTTTT. V usage is TRBV28 and J usage is TRBJ1-4; D call uncertain. The CDR3 runs 14 residues. V lost 2 bases to trimming and J lost 8 bases, with 12 bases between them. CDR1 MDHEN and CDR2 SYDVKM come from the germline V gene.

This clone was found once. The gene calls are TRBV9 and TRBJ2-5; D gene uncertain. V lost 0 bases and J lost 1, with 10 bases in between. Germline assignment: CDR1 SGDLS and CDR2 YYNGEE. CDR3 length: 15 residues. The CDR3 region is CASSVGSSPQETQYF. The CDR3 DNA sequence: TGTGCCAGCAGCGTAGGTAGCAGCCCCCAAGAGACCCAGTACTTC.

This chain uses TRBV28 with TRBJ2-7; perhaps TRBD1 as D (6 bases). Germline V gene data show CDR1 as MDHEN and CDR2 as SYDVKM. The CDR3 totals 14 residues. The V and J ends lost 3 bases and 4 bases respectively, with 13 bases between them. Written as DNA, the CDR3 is TGTGCCAGCAGTTTGCAGGGGACCAAGTACGAGCAGTACTTC. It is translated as CASSLQGTKYEQYF.

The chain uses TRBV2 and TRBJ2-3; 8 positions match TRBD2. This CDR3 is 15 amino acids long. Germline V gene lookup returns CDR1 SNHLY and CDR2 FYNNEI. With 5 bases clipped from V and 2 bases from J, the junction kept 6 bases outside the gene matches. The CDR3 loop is CASSNSGIPTDTQYF. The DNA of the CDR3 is TGTGCCAGCAGTAATAGCGGGATCCCCACAGATACGCAGTATTTT.

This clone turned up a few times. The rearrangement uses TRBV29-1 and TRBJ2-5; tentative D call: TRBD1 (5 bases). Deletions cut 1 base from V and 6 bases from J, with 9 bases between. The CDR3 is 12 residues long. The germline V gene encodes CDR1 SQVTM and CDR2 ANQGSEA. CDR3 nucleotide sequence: TGCAGCGTTGAAGTGCAGGGAAAGACCCAGTACTTC. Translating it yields CSVEVQGKTQYF. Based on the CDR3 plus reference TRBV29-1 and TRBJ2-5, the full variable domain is SAVISQKPSRDICQRGTSLTIQCQVDSQVTMMFWYRQQPGQSLTLIATANQGSEATYESGFVIDKFPISRPNLTFSTLTVSNMSPEDSSIYLCSVEVQGKTQYFGPGTRLLVL.

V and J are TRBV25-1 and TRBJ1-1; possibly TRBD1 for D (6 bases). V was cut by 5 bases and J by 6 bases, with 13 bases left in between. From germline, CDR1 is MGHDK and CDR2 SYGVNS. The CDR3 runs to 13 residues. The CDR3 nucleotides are TGTGCCAGCAGTAGAGGGGGGGTGGCTGAAGCTTTCTTT. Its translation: CASSRGGVAEAFF. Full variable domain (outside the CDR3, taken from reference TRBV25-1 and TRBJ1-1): EADIYQTPRYLVIGTGKKITLECSQTMGHDKMYWYQQDPGMELHLIHYSYGVNSTEKGDLSSESTVSRIRTEHFPLTLESARPSHTSQYLCASSRGGVAEAFFGQGTRLTVV.

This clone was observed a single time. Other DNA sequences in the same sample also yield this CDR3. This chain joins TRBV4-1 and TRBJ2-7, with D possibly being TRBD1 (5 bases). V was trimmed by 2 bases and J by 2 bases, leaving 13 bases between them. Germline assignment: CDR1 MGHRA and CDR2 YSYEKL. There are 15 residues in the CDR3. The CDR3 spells CASSQTGQETYEQYF. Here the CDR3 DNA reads TGCGCCAGCAGCCAAACCGGACAAGAAACCTACGAGCAGTACTTC.

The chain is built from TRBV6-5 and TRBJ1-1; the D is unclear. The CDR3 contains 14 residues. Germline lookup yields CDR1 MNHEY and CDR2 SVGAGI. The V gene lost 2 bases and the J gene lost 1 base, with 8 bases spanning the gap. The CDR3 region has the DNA TGTGCCAGCAGTTACGAAACCACGAACACTGAAGCTTTCTTT. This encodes CASSYETTNTEAFF.

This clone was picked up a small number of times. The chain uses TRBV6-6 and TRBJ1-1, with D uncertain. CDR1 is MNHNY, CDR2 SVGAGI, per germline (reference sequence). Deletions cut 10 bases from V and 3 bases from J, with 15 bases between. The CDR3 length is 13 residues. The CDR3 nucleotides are TGTGCCACCTCCCCAGGCGATTACACTGAAGCTTTCTTT. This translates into CATSPGDYTEAFF.

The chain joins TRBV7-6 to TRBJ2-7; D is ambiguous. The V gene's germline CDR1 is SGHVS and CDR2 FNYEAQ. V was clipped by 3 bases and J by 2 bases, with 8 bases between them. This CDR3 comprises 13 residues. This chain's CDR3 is CASSFGSTYEQYF. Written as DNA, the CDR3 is TGTGCCAGCAGCTTCGGCAGTACCTACGAGCAGTACTTC.

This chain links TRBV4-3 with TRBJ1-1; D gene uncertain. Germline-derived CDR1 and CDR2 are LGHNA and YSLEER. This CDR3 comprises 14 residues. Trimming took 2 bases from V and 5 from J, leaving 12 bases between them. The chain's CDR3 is CASSQRTRGTEAFF. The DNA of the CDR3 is TGCGCCAGCAGCCAAAGGACCCGAGGGACTGAAGCTTTCTTT.

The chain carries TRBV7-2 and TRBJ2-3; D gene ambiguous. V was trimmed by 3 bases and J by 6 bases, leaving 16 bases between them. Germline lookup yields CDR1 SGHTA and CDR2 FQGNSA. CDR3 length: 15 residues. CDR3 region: CASSFANPPWDTQYF. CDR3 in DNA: TGTGCCAGCAGCTTCGCGAACCCCCCTTGGGATACGCAGTATTTT.

Here the CDR3 DNA reads TGTGCCAGCAGCATCCAGGGACAGGGGGCGGCTAATGAAAAACTGTTTTTT. The encoded protein is CASSIQGQGAANEKLFF. The J gene is TRBJ1-4, the V gene TRBV4-2; 12 nucleotides line up with TRBD1. V lost 5 bases to trimming and J lost 3 bases; unmatched junction nucleotides: 7. The CDR3 consists of 17 residues. Germline V gene lookup returns CDR1 LGHNA and CDR2 YNFKEQ.

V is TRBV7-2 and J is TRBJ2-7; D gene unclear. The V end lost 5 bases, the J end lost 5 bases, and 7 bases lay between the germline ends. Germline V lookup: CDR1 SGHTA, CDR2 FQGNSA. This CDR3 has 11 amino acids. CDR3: CASSPSNEQYF. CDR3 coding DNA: TGTGCCAGCAGCCCTTCGAACGAGCAGTACTTC.

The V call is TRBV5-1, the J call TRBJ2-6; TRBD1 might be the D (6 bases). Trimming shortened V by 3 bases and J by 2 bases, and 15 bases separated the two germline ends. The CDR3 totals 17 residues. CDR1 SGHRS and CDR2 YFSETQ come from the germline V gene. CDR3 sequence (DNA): TGCGCCAGCAGCTCAAGGGGAAACAGGGCTGGGGCCAACGTCCTGACTTTC. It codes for CASSSRGNRAGANVLTF.

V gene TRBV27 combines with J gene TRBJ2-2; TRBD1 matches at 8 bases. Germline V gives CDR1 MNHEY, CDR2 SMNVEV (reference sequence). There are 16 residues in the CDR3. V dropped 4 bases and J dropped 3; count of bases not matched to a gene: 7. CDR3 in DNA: TGTGCCAGCAGTTCGGGCCTGGACAGGGACACCGGGGAGCTGTTTTTT. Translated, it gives CASSSGLDRDTGELFF.

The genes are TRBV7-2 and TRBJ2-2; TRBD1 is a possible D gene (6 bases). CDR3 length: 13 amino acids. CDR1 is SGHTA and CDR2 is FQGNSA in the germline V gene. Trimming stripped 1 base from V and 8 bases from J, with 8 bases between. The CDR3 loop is CASSLGGHGELFF. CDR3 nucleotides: TGTGCCAGCAGCTTAGGGGGGCATGGGGAGCTGTTTTTT.